In this sample, the clone carrying this T cell receptor beta chain turned up a few times. This sample stems from a study of blood T cell repertoires in COVID-19. Study in general: The United States, Italy and Spain supplied acute and convalescent COVID-19 samples. The cDNA or gDNA used as material had been derived from T cells, B-cell-depleted T cells, or PBMCs.

Original data processing: Amplification with reference gene primers provided the estimates of nucleated cell counts. TCRdb keeps only in-frame clones here, not all; method: immunoSEQ multiplex PCR. V, J and clone size derive from that table, while D and trimming were established from the DNA sequence. The sample records 150,000 to 200,000 clones, 92% being singletons. V trimming: 2 bases; J trimming: 3 bases; junction bases outside the gene matches: 10. Looked up from germline, CDR1 is MNHEY and CDR2 is SVGEGT. The CDR3 spans 17 residues. Seattle cases were enrolled at active infection and followed longitudinally.

The sample was peripheral blood. The V call is TRBV6-2 or TRBV6-3, the J call TRBJ2-7, with 10 bases fitting TRBD1. The clonotype comes from a man aged 25 to 45 with COVID-19, enrolled during active disease. The CDR3 coding sequence is TGTGCCAGCAGTTACCCCTCGACCCGGGACAGGGGCTACGAGCAGTACTTC. Protein sequence: CASSYPSTRDRGYEQYF.